Listed below are T cell receptor beta chains from one sample, sequenced in a study of T-cell memory formation after mild COVID-19. TCRdb passed the 5' RACE reads through MiXCR, listing each CDR3 protein once. The table has more than 150,000 distinct CDR3 sequences, about a fifth seen once. Sequences were obtained from PBMCs or a T cell subset sorted from them (not recorded which). These receptor sequences come from a man younger than 30 who had mild COVID-19 (a few samples of this study predate the infection). Cell type and time point are not known. Both conserved end residues are part of each CDR3.

V gene,J gene,CDR3 protein
TRBV5-1,TRBJ2-1,CASSLRLVNNEQFF
TRBV20-1,TRBJ2-7,CSARGQTVSYEQYF
TRBV2,TRBJ2-5,CASSFILGQGPGETQYF
TRBV20-1,TRBJ2-7,CSASQLGQGSYEQYF
TRBV3-1,TRBJ2-2,CASSQTGGGGELFF
TRBV7-2,TRBJ1-5,CASSLSSQSGQPQHF
TRBV12-3/TRBV12-4,TRBJ2-5,CASRSVQQGAGTQYF
TRBV6-2/TRBV6-3,TRBJ2-1,CASSQGYEQFF
TRBV6-1,TRBJ1-5,CASSERWQLTYSNQPQHF
TRBV7-9,TRBJ1-6,CASATTYNSPLHF
TRBV28,TRBJ2-3,CASSPYDEVGEADTQYF
TRBV7-2,TRBJ2-7,CASSFPSSYEQYF
TRBV7-2,TRBJ2-1,CASRLGGSLYEQFF
TRBV12-3/TRBV12-4,TRBJ2-5,CASSFGGLAETQYF
TRBV3-1,TRBJ2-3,CASSQEHGPRAQYF
TRBV20-1,TRBJ1-2,CSASDPKGDYYGYTF
TRBV4-3,TRBJ2-7,CASSQALDRTYEQYF
TRBV9,TRBJ1-2,CASSVVAGKYGYTF